This T cell receptor (beta chain) was sequenced for a study of shared clonotypes between healthy human individuals. The CDR3 contains 15 residues. V dropped 0 bases and J dropped 5 bases, with 14 bases sitting between them. Germline-derived CDR1 and CDR2 are LNHNV and YYDKDF (reference sequence). Naive CD8 populations comprised CD45RO-negative cells positively selected for CCR7, excluding terminally differentiated effector memory CD45RA+ cells. Participating donors were healthy, HIV-negative adults free of recent acute infections or vaccinations. This clone appeared a single time. Sequencing was performed with immunoSEQ multiplex PCR; in TCRdb, only in-frame clones are kept and a portion is missing. The table shows some 2.1 million clones, with 90% to 95% occurring only once.

The clonotype comes from a man aged 18 to 30 in good health. Some clones in this sample may be carry-over from other donors' samples. The V and J genes are TRBV15 and TRBJ2-7; weak D call: TRBD2 (5 bases). Sequencing was performed on naive CD8+ T cells from PBMCs. DNA for the CDR3: TGTGCCACCAGCAGAGACCGTGGACTTTGGAACGAGCAGTACTTC. It is translated as CATSRDRGLWNEQYF.